This TCR beta chain was captured by sequencing in a study of cytomegalovirus exposure and HLA in healthy donors. The overall study: Researchers found that approximately 85% of around 400 genotyped donors fell within the Caucasian-associated ancestry cluster. Study-wide points: Serostatus for CMV was the only available immune exposure information.

Nominally healthy donors provided the samples, though records likely missed some immune exposures. The germline V and J ends were trimmed by 6 bases and 4 bases, with 10 bases remaining between them. Germline-derived CDR1 and CDR2 are LNHDA and SQIVND (reference sequence). The CDR3 totals 12 residues. In the case of this clone: Its specificity is unknown.

The PCR had 60 Vbeta and 13 Jbeta primers. The repertoire was sequenced with immunoSEQ multiplex PCR; TCRdb's copy has only in-frame clones and lacks some. The sample records around 150,000 clones, roughly 80% being singletons. Specimen: PBMCs. The receptor's source is a woman aged 40 to 55 in good health and CMV-seronegative. The V and J genes are TRBV19 and TRBJ2-7; a weak D match, TRBD2 (5 bases). The CDR3 DNA sequence: TGTGCCAGTAGCAGACCGGGGTACGAGCAGTACTTC. Translating it yields CASSRPGYEQYF. The full variable domain, its missing parts supplied by reference TRBV19 and TRBJ2-7, is DGGITQSPKYLFRKEGQNVTLSCEQNLNHDAMYWYRQDPGQGLRLIYYSQIVNDFQKGDIAEGYSVSREKKESFPLTVTSAQKNPTAFYLCASSRPGYEQYFGPGTRLTVT.